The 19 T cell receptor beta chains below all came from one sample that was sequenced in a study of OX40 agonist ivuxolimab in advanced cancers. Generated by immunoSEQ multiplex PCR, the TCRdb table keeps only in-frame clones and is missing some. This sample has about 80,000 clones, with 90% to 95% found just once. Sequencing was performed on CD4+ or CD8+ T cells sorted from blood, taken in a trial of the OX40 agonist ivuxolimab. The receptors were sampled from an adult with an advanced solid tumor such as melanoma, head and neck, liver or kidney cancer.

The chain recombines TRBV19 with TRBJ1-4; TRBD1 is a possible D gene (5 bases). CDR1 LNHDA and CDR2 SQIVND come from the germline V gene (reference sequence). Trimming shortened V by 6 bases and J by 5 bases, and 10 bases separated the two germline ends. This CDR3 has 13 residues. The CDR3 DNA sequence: TGTGCCAGTAGCTTCGGGGGGAATGAAAAACTGTTTTTT. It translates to CASSFGGNEKLFF.

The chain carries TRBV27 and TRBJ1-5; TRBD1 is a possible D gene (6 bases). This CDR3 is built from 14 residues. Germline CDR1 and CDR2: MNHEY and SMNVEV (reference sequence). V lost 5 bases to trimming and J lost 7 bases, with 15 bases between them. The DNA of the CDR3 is TGTGCCAGCAGTCGAGGGGGGGAAGGCCAGCCCCAGCATTTT. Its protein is CASSRGGEGQPQHF.

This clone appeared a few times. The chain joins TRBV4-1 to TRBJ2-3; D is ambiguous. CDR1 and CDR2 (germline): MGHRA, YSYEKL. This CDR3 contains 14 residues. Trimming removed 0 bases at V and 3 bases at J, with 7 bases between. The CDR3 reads CASSQDLRTDTQYF. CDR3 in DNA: TGCGCCAGCAGCCAAGACCTTCGGACAGATACGCAGTATTTT.

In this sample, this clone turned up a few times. The CDR3 here is CAWSRGSPDTQYF. CDR3 bases: TGTGCCTGGAGTAGGGGATCCCCAGATACGCAGTATTTT. This rearrangement joins TRBV30 to TRBJ2-3, with TRBD1 as a possible D gene (5 bases). This CDR3 contains 13 residues. CDR1 is GTSNPN, CDR2 SVGIG, per germline (reference sequence). V dropped 2 bases and J dropped 4 bases, with 10 bases sitting between them.

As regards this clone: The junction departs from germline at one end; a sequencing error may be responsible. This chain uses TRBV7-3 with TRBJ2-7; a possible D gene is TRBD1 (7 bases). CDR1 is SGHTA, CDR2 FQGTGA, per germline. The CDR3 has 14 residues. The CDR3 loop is CTSSLEGAVGEQYF. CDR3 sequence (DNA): TGTACCAGCAGCTTGGAGGGGGCGGTAGGCGAGCAGTACTTC.

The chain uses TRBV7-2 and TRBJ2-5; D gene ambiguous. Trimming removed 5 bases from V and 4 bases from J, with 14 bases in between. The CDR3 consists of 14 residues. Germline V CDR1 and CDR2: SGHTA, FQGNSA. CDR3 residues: CASSLGLSLETQYF. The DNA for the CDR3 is TGTGCCAGCAGCCTCGGCCTCTCCTTAGAGACCCAGTACTTC.

This chain's CDR3 is CATSPRGSSYEQYF. The DNA of the CDR3 is TGTGCCACCAGCCCAAGGGGTAGCTCCTACGAGCAGTACTTC. The rearrangement links TRBV15 to TRBJ2-7, with a tentative D call TRBD1 (5 bases). The CDR3 is 14 residues long. Germline V gene data show CDR1 as LNHNV and CDR2 as YYDKDF (reference sequence). V shed 5 bases and J shed 0 bases, with 11 bases lying between them.

CDR3 protein: CASSVGGTSGRDTQYF. CDR3 nucleotides: TGTGCCAGCAGCGTAGGGGGGACTAGCGGGAGGGATACGCAGTATTTT. This chain connects TRBV9 to TRBJ2-3, with 15 bases lining up with TRBD2. There are 16 residues in the CDR3. CDR1 and CDR2 from the germline V gene are SGDLS and YYNGEE. Trimming took 0 bases from V and 6 from J; bases not matched to a gene: 2.

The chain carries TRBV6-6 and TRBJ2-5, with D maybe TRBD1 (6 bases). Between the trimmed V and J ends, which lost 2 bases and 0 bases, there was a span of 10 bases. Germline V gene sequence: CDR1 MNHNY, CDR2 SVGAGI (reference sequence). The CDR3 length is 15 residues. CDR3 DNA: TGTGCCAGCAGTTACGGTCAGGGGCACCAAGAGACCCAGTACTTC. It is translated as CASSYGQGHQETQYF.

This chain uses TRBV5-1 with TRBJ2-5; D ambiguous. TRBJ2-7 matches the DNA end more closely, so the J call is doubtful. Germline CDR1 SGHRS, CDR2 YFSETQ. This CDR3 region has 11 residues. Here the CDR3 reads CASSNHYEQYF. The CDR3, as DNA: TGCGCCAGCAGCAACCACTACGAGCAGTACTTC.

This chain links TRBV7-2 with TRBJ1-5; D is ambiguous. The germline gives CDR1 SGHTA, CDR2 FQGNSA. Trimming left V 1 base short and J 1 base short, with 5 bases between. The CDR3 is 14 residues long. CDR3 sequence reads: CASSLEGSNQPQHF. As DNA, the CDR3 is TGTGCCAGCAGCTTAGAGGGCAGCAATCAGCCCCAGCATTTT. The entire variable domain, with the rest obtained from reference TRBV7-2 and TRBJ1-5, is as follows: GAGVSQSPSNKVTEKGKDVELRCDPISGHTALYWYRQSLGQGLEFLIYFQGNSAPDKSGLPSDRFSAERTGGSVSTLTIQRTQQEDSAVYLCASSLEGSNQPQHFGDGTRLSIL.

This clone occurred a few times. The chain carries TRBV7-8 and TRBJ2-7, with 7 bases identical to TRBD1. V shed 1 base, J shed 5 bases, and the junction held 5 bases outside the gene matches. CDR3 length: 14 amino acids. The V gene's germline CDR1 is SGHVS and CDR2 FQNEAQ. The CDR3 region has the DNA TGTGCCAGCAGCTTAGTAGGGGGCGTCCACGAGCAGTACTTC. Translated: CASSLVGGVHEQYF.

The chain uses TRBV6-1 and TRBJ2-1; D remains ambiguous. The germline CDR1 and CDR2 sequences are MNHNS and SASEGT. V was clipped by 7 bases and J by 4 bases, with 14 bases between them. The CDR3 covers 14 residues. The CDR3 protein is CASKTRTLYNEQFF. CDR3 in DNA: TGTGCCAGCAAGACCCGTACCCTATACAATGAGCAGTTCTTC.

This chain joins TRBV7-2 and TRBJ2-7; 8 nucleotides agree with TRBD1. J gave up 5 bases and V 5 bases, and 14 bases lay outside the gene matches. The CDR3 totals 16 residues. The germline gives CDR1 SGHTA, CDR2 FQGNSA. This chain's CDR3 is CASSQRGQGVLNEQYF. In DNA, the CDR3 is TGTGCCAGCAGCCAACGAGGACAGGGAGTATTGAACGAGCAGTACTTC.

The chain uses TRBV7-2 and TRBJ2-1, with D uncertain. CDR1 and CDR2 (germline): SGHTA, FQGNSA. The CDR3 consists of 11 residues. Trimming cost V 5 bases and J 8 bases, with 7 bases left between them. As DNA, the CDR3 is TGTGCCAGCAGCATCTTCGATGAGCAGTTCTTC. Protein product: CASSIFDEQFF.

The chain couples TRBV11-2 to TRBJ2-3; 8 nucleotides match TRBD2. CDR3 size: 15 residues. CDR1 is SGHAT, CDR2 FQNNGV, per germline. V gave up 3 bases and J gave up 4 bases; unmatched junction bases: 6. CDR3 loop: CASSFSAGVPDTQYF. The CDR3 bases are TGTGCCAGCAGCTTCTCAGCGGGGGTTCCAGATACGCAGTATTTT. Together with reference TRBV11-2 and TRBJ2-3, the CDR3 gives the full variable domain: EAGVAQSPRYKIIEKRQSVAFWCNPISGHATLYWYQQILGQGPKLLIQFQNNGVVDDSQLPKDRFSAERLKGVDSTLKIQPAKLEDSAVYLCASSFSAGVPDTQYFGPGTRLTVL.

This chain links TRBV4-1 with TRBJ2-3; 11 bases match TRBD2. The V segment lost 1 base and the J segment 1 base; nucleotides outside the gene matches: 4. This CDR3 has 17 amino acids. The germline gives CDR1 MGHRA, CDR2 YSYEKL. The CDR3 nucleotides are TGCGCCAGCAGCCAAGCTAGACTAGCGGGACGCACAGATACGCAGTATTTT. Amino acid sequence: CASSQARLAGRTDTQYF.

CDR3 DNA: TGTGCCAGCAGCCCTCCTCAGGGAAGCTATGGCTACACCTTC. Translating gives CASSPPQGSYGYTF. The genes are TRBV7-8 and TRBJ1-2; TRBD1 might be the D (5 bases). CDR1 is SGHVS, CDR2 FQNEAQ, per germline. Trimming removed 5 bases at V and 4 bases at J, with 14 bases between. CDR3 size: 14 residues.

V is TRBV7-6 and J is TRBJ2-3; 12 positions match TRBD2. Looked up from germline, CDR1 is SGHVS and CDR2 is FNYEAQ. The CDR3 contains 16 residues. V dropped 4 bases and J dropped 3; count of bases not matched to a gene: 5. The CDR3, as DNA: TGTGCCAGCAGCTACAGACTAGCGGGAGATACAGATACGCAGTATTTT. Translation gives CASSYRLAGDTDTQYF.